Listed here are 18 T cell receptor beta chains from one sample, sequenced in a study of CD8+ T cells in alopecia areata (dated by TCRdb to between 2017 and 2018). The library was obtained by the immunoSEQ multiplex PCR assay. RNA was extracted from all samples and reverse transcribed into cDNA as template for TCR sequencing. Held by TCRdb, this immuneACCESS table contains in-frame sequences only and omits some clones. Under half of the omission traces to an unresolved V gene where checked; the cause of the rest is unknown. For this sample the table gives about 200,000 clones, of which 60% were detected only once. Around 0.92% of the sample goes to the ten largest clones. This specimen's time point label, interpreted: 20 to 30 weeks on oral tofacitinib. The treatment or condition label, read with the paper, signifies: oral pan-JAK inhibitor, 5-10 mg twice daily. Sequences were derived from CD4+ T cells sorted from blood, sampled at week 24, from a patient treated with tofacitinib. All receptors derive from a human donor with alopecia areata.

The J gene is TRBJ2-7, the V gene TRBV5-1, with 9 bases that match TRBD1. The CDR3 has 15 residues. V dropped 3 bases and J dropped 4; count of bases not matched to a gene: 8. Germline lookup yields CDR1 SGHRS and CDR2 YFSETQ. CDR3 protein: CASSSQGQGSYEQYF. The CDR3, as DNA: TGCGCCAGCAGCTCTCAAGGACAGGGGTCGTACGAGCAGTACTTC.

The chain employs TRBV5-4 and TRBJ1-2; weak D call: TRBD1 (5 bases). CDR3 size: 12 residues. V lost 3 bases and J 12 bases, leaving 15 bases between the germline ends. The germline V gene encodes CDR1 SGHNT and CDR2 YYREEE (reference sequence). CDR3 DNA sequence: TGTGCCAGCAGCTCACCCGGGACTCCTGACACCTTC. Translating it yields CASSSPGTPDTF.

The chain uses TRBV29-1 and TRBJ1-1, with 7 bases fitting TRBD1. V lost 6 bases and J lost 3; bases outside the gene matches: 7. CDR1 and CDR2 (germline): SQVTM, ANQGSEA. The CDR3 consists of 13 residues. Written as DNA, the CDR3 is TGCAGCGTCCCTGGACAGGCCCACACTGAAGCTTTCTTT. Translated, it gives CSVPGQAHTEAFF.

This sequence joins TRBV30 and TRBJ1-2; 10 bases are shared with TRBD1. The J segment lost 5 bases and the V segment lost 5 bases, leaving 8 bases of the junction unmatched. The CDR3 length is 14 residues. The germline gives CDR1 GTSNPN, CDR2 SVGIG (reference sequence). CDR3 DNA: TGTGCCTGGGGCCGACAGGGGGCAAGGTATGGCTACACCTTC. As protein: CAWGRQGARYGYTF.

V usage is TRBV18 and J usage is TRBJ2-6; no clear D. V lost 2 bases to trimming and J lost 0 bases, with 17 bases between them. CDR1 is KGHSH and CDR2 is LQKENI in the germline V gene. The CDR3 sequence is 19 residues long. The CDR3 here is CASSPLSAAGRSGANVLTF. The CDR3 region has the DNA TGTGCCAGCTCACCATTGAGTGCGGCAGGCCGCTCTGGGGCCAACGTCCTGACTTTC.

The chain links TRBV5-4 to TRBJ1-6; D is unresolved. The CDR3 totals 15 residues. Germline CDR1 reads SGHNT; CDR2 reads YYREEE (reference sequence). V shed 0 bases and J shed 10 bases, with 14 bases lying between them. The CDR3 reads CASSLGSGNGSPLHF. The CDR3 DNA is TGTGCCAGCAGCTTGGGGTCCGGGAATGGCTCACCCCTCCACTTT.

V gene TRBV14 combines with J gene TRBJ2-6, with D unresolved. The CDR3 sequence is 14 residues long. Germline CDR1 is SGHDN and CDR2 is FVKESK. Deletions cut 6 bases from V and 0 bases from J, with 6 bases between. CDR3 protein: CASSIHSGANVLTF. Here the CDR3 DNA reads TGTGCCAGCAGTATACACTCTGGGGCCAACGTCCTGACTTTC. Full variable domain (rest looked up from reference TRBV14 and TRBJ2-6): EAGVTQFPSHSVIEKGQTVTLRCDPISGHDNLYWYRRVMGKEIKFLLHFVKESKQDESGMPNNRFLAERTGGTYSTLKVQPAELEDSGVYFCASSIHSGANVLTFGAGSRLTVL.

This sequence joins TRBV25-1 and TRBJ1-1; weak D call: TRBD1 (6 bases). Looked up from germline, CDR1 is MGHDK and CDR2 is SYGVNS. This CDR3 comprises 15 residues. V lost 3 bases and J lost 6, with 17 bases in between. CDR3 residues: CASSDSGQPNAEAFF. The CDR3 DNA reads TGTGCCAGCAGTGACTCGGGACAACCAAACGCTGAAGCTTTCTTT.

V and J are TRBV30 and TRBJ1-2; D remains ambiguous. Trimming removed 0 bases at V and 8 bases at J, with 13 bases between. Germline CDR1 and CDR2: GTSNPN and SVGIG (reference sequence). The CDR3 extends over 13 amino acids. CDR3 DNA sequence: TGTGCCTGGAGTGTCCGACAACTGACCGGCTACACCTTC. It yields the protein CAWSVRQLTGYTF.

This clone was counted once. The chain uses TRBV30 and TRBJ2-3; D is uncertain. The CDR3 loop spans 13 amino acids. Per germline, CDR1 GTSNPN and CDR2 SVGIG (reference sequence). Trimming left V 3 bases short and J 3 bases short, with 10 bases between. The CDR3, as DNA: TGTGCCTGGAGGGCTAATCCGACAGATACGCAGTATTTT. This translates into CAWRANPTDTQYF.

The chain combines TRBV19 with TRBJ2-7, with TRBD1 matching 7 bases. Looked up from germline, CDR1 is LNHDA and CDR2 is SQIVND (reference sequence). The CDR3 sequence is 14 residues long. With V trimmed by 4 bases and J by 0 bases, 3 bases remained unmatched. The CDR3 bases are TGTGCCAGTAGTAGGGACAGCGTCTCCTACGAGCAGTACTTC. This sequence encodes CASSRDSVSYEQYF.

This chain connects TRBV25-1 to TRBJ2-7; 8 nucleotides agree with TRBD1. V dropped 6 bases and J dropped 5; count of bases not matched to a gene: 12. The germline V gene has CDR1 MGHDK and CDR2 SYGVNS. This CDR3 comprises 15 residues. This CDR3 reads CASREATGVVNEQYF. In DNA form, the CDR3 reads TGTGCCAGCAGAGAAGCGACAGGGGTTGTTAACGAGCAGTACTTC.

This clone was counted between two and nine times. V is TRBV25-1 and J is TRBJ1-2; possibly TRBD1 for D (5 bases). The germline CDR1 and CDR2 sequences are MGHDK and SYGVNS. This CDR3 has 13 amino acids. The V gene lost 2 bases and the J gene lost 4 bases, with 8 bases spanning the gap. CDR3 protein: CASSEDRPYGYTF. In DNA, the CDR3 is TGTGCCAGCAGTGAAGACAGACCCTATGGCTACACCTTC.

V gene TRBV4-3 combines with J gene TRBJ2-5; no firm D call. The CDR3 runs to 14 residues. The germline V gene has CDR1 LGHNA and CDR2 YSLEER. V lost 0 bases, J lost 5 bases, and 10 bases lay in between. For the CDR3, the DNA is TGCGCCAGCAGCCAAGACGCGGTTGGGGAGACCCAGTACTTC. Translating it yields CASSQDAVGETQYF.

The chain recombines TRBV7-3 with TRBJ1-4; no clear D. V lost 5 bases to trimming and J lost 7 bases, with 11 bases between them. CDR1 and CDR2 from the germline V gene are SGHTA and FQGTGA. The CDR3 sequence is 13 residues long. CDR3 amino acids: CASSHGEGEKLFF. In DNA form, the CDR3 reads TGTGCCAGCAGCCACGGGGAGGGTGAAAAACTGTTTTTT. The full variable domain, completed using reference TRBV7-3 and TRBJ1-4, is GAGVSQTPSNKVTEKGKYVELRCDPISGHTALYWYRQSLGQGPEFLIYFQGTGAADDSGLPNDRFFAVRPEGSVSTLKIQRTERGDSAVYLCASSHGEGEKLFFGSGTQLSVL.

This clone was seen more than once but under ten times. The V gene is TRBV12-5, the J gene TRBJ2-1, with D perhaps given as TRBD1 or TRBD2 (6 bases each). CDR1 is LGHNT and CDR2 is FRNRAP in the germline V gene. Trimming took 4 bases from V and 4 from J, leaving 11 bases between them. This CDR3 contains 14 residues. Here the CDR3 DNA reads TGTGCTAGTGGTTCGGGGGCGGATTACAATGAGCAGTTCTTC. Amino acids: CASGSGADYNEQFF.

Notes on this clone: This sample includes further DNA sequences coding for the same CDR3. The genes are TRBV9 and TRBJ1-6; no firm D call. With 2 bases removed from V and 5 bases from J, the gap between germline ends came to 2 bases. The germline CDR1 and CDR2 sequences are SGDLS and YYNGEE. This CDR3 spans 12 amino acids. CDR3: CASSVNNSPLHF. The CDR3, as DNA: TGTGCCAGCAGCGTGAATAATTCACCCCTCCACTTT.

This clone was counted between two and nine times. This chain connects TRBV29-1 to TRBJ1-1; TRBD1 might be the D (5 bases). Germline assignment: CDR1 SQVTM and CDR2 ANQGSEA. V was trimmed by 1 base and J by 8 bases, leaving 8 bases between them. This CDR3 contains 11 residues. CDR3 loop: CSVEVWTEAFF. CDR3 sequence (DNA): TGCAGCGTTGAAGTTTGGACAGAAGCTTTCTTT.